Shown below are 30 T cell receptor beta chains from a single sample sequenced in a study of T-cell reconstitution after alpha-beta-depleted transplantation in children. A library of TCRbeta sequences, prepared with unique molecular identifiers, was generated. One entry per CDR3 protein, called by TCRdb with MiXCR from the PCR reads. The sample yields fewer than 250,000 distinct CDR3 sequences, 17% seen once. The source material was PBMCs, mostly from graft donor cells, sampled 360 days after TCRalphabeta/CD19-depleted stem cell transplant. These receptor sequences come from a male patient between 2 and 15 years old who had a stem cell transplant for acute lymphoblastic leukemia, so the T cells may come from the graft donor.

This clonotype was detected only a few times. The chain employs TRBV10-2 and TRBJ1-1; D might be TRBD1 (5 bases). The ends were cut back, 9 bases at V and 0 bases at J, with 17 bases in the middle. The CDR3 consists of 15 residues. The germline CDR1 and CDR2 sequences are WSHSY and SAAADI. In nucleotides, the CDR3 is TGCGCCAGTGCATGGGGGACGGCAATGAACACTGAAGCTTTCTTT. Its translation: CASAWGTAMNTEAFF.

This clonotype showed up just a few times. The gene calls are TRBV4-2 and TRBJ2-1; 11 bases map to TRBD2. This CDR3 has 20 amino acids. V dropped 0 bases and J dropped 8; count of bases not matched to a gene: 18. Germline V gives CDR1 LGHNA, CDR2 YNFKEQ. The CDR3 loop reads CASSQEVRGLAGGVWDEQFF. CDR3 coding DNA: TGTGCCAGCAGCCAAGAGGTCCGCGGGCTAGCGGGGGGTGTATGGGATGAGCAGTTCTTC.

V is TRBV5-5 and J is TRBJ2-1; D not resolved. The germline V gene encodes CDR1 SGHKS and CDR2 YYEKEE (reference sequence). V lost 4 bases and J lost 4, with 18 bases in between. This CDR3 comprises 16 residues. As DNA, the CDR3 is TGTGCCAGCAGCGATCGACCCGCCGGTTATTACAATGAGCAGTTCTTC. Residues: CASSDRPAGYYNEQFF.

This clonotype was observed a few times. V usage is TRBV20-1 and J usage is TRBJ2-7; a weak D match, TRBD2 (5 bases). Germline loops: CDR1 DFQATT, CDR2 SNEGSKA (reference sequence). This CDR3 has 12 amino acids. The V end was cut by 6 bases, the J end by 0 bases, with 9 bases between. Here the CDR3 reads CSATDFSYEQYF. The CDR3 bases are TGCAGTGCAACGGACTTCTCCTACGAGCAGTACTTC.

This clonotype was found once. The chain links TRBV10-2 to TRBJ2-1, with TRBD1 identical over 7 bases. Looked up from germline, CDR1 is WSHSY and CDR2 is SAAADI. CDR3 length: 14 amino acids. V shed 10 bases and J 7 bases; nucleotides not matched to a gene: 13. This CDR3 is CAIVRDSYNNEQFF. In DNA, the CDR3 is TGCGCCATCGTTAGGGACAGTTATAATAATGAGCAGTTCTTC.

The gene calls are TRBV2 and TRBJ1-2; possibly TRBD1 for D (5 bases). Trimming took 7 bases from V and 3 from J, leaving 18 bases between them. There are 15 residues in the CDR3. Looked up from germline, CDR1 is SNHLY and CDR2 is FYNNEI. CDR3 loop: CASTMGPDGYYGYTF. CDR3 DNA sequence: TGTGCCAGCACGATGGGACCCGACGGATACTATGGCTACACCTTC.

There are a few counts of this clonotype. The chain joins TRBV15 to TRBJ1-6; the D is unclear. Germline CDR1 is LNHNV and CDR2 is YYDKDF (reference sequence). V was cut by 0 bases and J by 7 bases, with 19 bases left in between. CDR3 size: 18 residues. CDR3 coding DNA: TGTGCCACCAGCAGAGATACTCCCTTCCAGGCGGTGAATTCACCCCTCCACTTT. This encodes CATSRDTPFQAVNSPLHF.

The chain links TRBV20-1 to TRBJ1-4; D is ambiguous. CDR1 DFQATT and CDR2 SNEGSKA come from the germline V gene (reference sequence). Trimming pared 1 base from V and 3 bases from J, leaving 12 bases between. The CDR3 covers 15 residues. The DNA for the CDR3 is TGCAGTGCTAGAGGTCTCCTCGAGGCTAATGAAAAACTGTTTTTT. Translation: CSARGLLEANEKLFF.

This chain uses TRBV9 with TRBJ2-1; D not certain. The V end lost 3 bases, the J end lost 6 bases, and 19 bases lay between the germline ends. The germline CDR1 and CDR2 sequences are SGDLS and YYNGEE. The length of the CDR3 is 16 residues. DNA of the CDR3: TGTGCCAGCAGCGATAGACCCATAGTACTGGGCAATGAGCAGTTCTTC. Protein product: CASSDRPIVLGNEQFF. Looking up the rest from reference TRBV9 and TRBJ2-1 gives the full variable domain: DSGVTQTPKHLITATGQRVTLRCSPRSGDLSVYWYQQSLDQGLQFLIQYYNGEERAKGNILERFSAQQFPDLHSELNLSSLELGDSALYFCASSDRPIVLGNEQFFGPGTRLTVL.

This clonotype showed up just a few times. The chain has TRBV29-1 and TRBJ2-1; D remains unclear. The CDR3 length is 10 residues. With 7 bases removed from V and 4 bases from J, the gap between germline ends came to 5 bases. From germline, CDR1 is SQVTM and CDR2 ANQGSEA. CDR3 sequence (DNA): TGCAGCGCCGGATACAATGAGCAGTTCTTC. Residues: CSAGYNEQFF.

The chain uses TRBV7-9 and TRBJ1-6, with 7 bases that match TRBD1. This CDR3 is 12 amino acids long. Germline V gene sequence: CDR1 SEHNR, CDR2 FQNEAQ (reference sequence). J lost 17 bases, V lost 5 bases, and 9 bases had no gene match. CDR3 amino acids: CASSATGRSFHF. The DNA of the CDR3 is TGTGCCAGCAGCGCGACAGGGCGCTCCTTCCACTTT.

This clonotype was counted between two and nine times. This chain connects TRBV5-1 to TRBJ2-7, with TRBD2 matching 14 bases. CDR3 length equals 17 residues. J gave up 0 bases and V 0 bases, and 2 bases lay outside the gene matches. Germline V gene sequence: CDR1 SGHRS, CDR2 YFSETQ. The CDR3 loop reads CASSLAGLAGGSYEQYF. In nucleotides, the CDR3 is TGCGCCAGCAGCTTGGCCGGACTAGCGGGGGGCTCCTACGAGCAGTACTTC.

CDR3 sequence: CASRGTDQAYEQYF. As DNA, the CDR3 is TGCGCCAGCAGGGGGACGGACCAAGCCTACGAGCAGTACTTC. The rearrangement uses TRBV5-1 and TRBJ2-7; TRBD1 or TRBD2 may be the D gene (5 bases each). Germline CDR1 is SGHRS and CDR2 is YFSETQ. CDR3 length equals 14 residues. The ends were cut back, 5 bases at V and 2 bases at J, with 14 bases in the middle.

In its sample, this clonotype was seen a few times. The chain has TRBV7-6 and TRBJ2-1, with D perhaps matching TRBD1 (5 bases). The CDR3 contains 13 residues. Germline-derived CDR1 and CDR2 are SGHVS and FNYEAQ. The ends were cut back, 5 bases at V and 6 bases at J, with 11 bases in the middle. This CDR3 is CASSEGVGNEQFF. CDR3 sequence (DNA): TGTGCCAGCAGCGAAGGGGTGGGCAATGAGCAGTTCTTC.

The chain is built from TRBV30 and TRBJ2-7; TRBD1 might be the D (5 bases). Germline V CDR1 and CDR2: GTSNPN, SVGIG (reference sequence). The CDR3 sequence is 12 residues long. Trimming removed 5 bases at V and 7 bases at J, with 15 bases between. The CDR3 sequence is CAWGRQIEEQYF. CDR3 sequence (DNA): TGTGCCTGGGGAAGACAGATTGAGGAGCAGTACTTC. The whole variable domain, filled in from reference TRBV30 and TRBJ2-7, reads SQTIHQWPATLVQPVGSPLSLECTVEGTSNPNLYWYRQAAGRGLQLLFYSVGIGQISSEVPQNLSASRPQDRQFILSSKKLLLSDSGFYLCAWGRQIEEQYFGPGTRLTVT.

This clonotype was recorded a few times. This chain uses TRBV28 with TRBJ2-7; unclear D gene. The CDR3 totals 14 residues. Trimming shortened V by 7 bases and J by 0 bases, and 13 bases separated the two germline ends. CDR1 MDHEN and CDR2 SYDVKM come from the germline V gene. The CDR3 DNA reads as TGTGCCAGCATGAGAATAACGGGCTCCTACGAGCAGTACTTC. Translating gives CASMRITGSYEQYF.

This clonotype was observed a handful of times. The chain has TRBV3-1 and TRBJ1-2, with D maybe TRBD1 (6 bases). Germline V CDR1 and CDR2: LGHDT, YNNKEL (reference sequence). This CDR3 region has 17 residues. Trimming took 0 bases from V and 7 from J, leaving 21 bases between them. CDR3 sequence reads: CASSQDSTQGIYTGYTF. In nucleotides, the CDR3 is TGTGCCAGCAGCCAAGACAGTACTCAGGGGATTTACACTGGCTACACCTTC.

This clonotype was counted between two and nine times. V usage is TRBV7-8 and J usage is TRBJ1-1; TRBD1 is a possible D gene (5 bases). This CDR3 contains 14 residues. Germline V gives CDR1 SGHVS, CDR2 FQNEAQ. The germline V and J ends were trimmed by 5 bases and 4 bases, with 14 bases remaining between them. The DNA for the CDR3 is TGTGCCAGCAGCCGACGCAGGGTTGGCACTGAAGCTTTCTTT. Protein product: CASSRRRVGTEAFF.

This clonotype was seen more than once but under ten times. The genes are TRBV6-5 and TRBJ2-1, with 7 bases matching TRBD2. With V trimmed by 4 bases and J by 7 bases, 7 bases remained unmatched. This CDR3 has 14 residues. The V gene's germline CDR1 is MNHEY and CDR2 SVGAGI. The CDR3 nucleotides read TGTGCCAGCAGTTTTTACTCGGGGGGAAATGAGCAGTTCTTC. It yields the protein CASSFYSGGNEQFF.

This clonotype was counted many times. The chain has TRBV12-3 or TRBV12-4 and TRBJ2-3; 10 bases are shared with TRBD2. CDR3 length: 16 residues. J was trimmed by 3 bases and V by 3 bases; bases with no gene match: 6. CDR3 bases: TGTGCCAGCAGTTTCCACAGCGGGGGGGTAACAGATACGCAGTATTTT. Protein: CASSFHSGGVTDTQYF.

CDR3 sequence (DNA): TGTGCCAGCAGCTTTGGGGGAGAGGGCAATGAGCAGTTCTTC. As protein: CASSFGGEGNEQFF. V and J are TRBV7-6 and TRBJ2-1; D may be TRBD1 or TRBD2 (5 bases each). With 3 bases removed from V and 6 bases from J, the gap between germline ends came to 12 bases. CDR3 length equals 14 residues. CDR1 is SGHVS, CDR2 FNYEAQ, per germline. Full variable domain (missing parts from reference TRBV7-6 and TRBJ2-1): GAGVSQSPRYKVTKRGQDVALRCDPISGHVSLYWYRQALGQGPEFLTYFNYEAQQDKSGLPNDRFSAERPEGSISTLTIQRTEQRDSAMYRCASSFGGEGNEQFFGPGTRLTVL.

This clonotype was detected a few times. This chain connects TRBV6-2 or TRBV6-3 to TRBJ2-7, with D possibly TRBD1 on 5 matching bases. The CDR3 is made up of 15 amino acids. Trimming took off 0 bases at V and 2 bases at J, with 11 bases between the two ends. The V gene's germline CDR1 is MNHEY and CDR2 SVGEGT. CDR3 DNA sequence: TGTGCCAGCAGTTACTCGAATAAGGACACCTACGAGCAGTACTTC. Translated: CASSYSNKDTYEQYF.

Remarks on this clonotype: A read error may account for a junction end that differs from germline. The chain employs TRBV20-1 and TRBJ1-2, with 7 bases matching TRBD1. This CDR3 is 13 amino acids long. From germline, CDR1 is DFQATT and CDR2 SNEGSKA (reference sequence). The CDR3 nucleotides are TGCAGTGCCCCGTTAGACAGGGTAGACGGCTACGCCTTC. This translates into CSAPLDRVDGYAF.

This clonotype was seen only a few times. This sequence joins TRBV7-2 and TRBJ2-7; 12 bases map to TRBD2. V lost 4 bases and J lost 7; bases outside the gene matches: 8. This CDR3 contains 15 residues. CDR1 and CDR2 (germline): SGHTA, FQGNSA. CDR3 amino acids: CASSSPSGRAGEQYF. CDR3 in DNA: TGTGCCAGCAGCTCACCTAGCGGGAGGGCCGGGGAGCAGTACTTC.

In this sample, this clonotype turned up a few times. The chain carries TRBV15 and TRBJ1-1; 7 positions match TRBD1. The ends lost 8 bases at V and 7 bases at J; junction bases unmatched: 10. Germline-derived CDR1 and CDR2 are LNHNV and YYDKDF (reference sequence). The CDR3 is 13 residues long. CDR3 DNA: TGTGCCACCGAGGGGGCGAAGGTGGATGAAGCTTTCTTT. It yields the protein CATEGAKVDEAFF.

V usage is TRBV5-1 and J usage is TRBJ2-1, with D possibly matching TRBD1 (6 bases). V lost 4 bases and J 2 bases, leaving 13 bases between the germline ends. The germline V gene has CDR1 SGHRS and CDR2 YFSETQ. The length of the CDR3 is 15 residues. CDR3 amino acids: CASSQTGTTYNEQFF. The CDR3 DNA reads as TGCGCCAGCAGCCAAACCGGGACAACCTACAATGAGCAGTTCTTC.

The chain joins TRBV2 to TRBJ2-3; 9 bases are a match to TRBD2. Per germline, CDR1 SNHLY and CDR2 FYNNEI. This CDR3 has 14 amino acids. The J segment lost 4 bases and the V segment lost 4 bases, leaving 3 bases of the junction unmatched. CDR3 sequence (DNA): TGTGCCAGCAGTGCGGGACTAGCAGCAGATACGCAGTATTTT. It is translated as CASSAGLAADTQYF.

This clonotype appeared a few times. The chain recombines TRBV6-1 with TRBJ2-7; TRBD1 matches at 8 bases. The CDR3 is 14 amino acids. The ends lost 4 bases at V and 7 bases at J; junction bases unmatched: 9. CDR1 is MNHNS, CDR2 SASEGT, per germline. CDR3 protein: CASSGGQDAREQYF. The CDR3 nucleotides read TGTGCCAGCAGTGGGGGACAGGACGCTCGAGAGCAGTACTTC.

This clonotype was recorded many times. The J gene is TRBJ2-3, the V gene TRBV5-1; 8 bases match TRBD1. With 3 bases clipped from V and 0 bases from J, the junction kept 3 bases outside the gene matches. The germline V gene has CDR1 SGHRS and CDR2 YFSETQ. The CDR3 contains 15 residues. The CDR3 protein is CASSSRTGSTDTQYF. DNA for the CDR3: TGCGCCAGCAGCTCTCGGACAGGGAGCACAGATACGCAGTATTTT.

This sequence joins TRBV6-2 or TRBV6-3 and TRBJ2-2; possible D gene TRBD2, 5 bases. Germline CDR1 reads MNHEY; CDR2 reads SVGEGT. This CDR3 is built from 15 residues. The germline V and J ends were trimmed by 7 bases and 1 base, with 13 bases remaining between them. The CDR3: CASISDGRNTGELFF. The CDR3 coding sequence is TGTGCCAGCATTAGCGACGGCCGGAACACCGGGGAGCTGTTTTTT.